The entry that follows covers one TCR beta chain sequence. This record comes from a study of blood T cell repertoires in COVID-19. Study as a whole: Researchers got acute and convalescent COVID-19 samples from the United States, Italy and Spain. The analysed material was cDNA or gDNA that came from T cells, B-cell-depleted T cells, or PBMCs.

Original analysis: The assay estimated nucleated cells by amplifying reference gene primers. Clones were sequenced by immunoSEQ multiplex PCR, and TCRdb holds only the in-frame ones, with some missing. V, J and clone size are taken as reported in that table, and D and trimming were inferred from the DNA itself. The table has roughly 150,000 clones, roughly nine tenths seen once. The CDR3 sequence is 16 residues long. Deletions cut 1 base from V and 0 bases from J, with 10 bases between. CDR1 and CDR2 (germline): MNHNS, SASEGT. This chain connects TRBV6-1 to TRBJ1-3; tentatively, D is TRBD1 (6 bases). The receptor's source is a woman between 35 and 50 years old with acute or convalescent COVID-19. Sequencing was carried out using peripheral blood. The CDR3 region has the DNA TGTGCCAGCAGTGAAGGATGGGACATCTCTGGAAACACCATATATTTT. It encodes CASSEGWDISGNTIYF.